This TCR beta chain stems from a study of control samples from healthy donors and cancer patients. Germline trimming cut 4 bases from V and 5 bases from J; bases unmatched to any gene: 2. The CDR3 sequence is 13 residues long. In germline, CDR1 is SGHAT, CDR2 FQNNGV. Profiling relied on immunoSEQ multiplex PCR, and the TCRdb table lists in-frame clones only, not all of them. This table has approximately 66,000 clones, 85% to 90% appearing once. Sequencing was done on a sample of PBMCs. The chain is built from TRBV11-2 and TRBJ1-1; the match to TRBD1 covers 9 bases. The TCR comes from a man aged 60-69 years with colorectal cancer. The CDR3 loop reads CASSSQGATEAFF. CDR3 DNA sequence: TGTGCCAGCAGCTCACAGGGGGCTACTGAAGCTTTCTTT. Based on the CDR3 plus reference TRBV11-2 and TRBJ1-1, the full variable domain is EAGVAQSPRYKIIEKRQSVAFWCNPISGHATLYWYQQILGQGPKLLIQFQNNGVVDDSQLPKDRFSAERLKGVDSTLKIQPAKLEDSAVYLCASSSQGATEAFFGQGTRLTVV.